This TCR beta chain comes out of a study of blood T cell repertoires in COVID-19 (dated by TCRdb to 2020 to 2022). About the study as a whole: Collaborator samples came from the United States, Italy and Spain and covered acute and convalescent phases of COVID-19. The prospective study material was composed of cDNA or gDNA derived from T cells, B-cell-depleted T cells, or PBMCs. Subjects who had been exposed to COVID-19, were actively infected with it, or had recovered from it provided the deeply sampled blood TCRbeta repertoires that made up the dataset. A freely available public database, intended as a resource for researchers studying the immune response to SARS-CoV-2, is where the repertoires were released. The samples were drawn from two sources: the first 160 participants of the ongoing ImmuneRACE study, and about 1,300 subjects contributed by 6 global collaborators. Sample metadata almost always included a de-identified subject ID, COVID-19 status, age in years and sex. Where available, HLA class I and class II types were taken from metadata supplied by the sample provider and were not determined by assay-based typing. The research as a whole found: How much clinical and demographic metadata was included differed by source and by participant, and the metadata was provided uncurated.

As for this clone: Its antigen is not yet known. No much larger clonotype is one base removed from it; base qualities were not supplied.

From the cysteine up to the phenylalanine, the CDR3 has a length of 14 residues. Only CDR3 DNA remains: 42 bases, in frame from the first base. Germline trimming amounts to 5 bases on V and 6 bases on J, with 7 as the count of junction bases outside the gene matches. The CDR1 and CDR2 encoded by the germline V gene (reference sequence) are MNHEY and SMNVEV. Whole blood was collected in K2EDTA tubes by collaborating institutions according to the institutions' own protocols. For TCRbeta analysis, collaborator samples were shipped as frozen whole blood, as isolated PBMCs, or as DNA extracted from either sample type. The immunoSEQ Assay, a bias-controlled multiplex PCR, was used to amplify TCRbeta CDR3 regions from genomic DNA. As for the authors' bioinformatics: Within the assay, amplification of reference gene primers was used to estimate how many nucleated cells each sample contained. To quantify the absolute abundance of each unique TCRbeta CDR3 rearrangement, sequence reads were collapsed and filtered. For each sample, productive Simpson clonality was calculated as the square root of Simpson's diversity index across productive rearrangements. The source is immuneACCESS, and TCRdb retained only in-frame sequences with V and J called. Part of the clones is not carried over; for the studies checked, unresolved V genes explain less than half of this, and the remainder is unexplained. Clone size and the V and J calls come from that table; the DNA yielded D and trimming. The sample has 120,000 to 150,000 clones on record, more than 70% of them singletons. The leading ten clones occupy roughly 28% of the sample.

Sequencing was performed on peripheral blood. The chain employs TRBV27 and TRBJ1-5; 7 bases in between match TRBD1. This TCR derives from a human donor in a cohort sampled during active COVID-19. The bases read TGTGCCAGCAGTCCCTCCCAGGGGGTTCAGCCCCAGCATTTT. Its product reads: CASSPSQGVQPQHF.